The source of this T cell receptor (beta chain) is a study of T-cell memory formation after mild COVID-19. Overall study context: TCR clusters largely stayed donor specific.

The study's findings and limits: Among clones contracting day 15 to 85, CD4/CD8 was balanced, whereas later expanders leaned CD4+. Shrinking CD4+ clones resided mostly in CM and EM, and CD8+ ones in EMRA.

TCRdb used MiXCR to reprocess the 5' RACE reads, holding one entry per CDR3 protein. The sample holds hundreds of thousands of distinct CDR3 sequences, roughly a quarter seen once. This clonotype was detected only a few times. What it binds is unknown. The CDR3 runs 13 residues. The V gene lost 4 bases and the J gene lost 5 bases, with 10 bases spanning the gap. Germline V gene lookup returns CDR1 SGHDT and CDR2 YYEEEE. The clonotype originates from an adult woman who had mild COVID-19 (a few samples of this study predate the infection). Cell type and time point are not known. The chain uses TRBV5-6 and TRBJ1-5, with D unclear. Source material: PBMCs or a T cell subset sorted from them (not recorded which). CDR3 DNA: TGTGCCAGCAGCAAATACAGAGATCAGCCCCAGCATTTT. It specifies CASSKYRDQPQHF.